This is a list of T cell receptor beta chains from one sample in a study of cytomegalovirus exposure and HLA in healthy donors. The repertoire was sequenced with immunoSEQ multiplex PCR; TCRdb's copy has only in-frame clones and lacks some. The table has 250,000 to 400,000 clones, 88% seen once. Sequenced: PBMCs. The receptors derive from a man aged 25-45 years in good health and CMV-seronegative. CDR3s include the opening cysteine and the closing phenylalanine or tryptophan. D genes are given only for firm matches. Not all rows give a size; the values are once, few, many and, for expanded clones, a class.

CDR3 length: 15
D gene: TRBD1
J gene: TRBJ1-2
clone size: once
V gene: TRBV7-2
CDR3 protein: CASSPHPVQGSGYTF
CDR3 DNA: TGTGCCAGCAGCCCCCATCCGGTACAGGGGTCTGGCTACACCTTC

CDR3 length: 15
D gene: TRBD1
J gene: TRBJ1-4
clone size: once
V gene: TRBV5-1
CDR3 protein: CASSLGSTGGEKLFF
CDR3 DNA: TGCGCCAGCAGCTTGGGTTCTACAGGGGGCGAAAAACTGTTTTTT

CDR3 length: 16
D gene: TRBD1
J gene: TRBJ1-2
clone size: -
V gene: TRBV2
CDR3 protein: CATNTGTGGSNYGYTF
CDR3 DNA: TGTGCCACCAACACCGGGACAGGGGGCTCGAACTATGGCTACACCTTC

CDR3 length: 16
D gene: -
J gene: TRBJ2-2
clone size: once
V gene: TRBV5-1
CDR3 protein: CASSLVAGVNTGELFF
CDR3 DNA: TGCGCCAGCAGCTTGGTGGCAGGGGTGAACACCGGGGAGCTGTTTTTT

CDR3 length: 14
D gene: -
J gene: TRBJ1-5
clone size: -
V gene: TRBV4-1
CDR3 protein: CASSPRGGSSPQHF
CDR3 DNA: TGCGCCAGCAGCCCCCGCGGAGGGAGCTCGCCCCAGCATTTT

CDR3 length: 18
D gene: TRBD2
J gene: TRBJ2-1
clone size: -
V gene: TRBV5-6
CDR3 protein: CASSRMAGGRLLYNEQFF
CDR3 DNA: TGTGCCAGCAGCCGGATGGCGGGGGGCCGTCTTCTTTACAATGAGCAGTTCTTC

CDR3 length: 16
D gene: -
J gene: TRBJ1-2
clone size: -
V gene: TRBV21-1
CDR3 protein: CASSKSRGVLNYGYTF
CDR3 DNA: TGTGCCAGCAGCAAAAGTAGGGGTGTATTAAACTATGGCTACACCTTC

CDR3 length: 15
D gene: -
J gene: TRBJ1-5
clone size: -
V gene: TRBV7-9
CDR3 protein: CASSLEGYSNQPQHF
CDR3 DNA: TGTGCCAGCAGCTTAGAGGGGTATAGCAATCAGCCCCAGCATTTT

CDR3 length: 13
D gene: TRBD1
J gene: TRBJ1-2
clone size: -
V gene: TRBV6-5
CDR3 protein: CASSRDRFYGYTF
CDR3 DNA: TGTGCCAGCAGTCGGGACAGGTTCTATGGCTACACCTTC

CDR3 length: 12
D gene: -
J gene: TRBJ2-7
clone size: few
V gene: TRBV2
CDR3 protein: CASSGEPREQYF
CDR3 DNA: TGTGCCAGCAGTGGGGAGCCCCGCGAGCAGTACTTC

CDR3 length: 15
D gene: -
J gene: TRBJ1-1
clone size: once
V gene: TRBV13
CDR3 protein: CASSTRTESWTEAFF
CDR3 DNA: TGTGCCAGCAGCACTCGGACTGAGTCGTGGACTGAAGCTTTCTTT

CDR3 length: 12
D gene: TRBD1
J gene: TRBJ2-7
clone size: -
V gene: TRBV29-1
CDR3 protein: CSVGQESYEQYF
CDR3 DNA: TGCAGCGTCGGACAGGAATCCTACGAGCAGTACTTC

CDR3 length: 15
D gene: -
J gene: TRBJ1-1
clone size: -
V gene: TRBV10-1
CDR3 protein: CASSDRPKEDTEAFF
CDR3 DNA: TGCGCCAGCAGTGATCGACCAAAGGAGGACACTGAAGCTTTCTTT

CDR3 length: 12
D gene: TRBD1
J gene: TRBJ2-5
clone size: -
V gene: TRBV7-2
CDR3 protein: CASSLDRVRQYF
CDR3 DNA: TGTGCCAGCAGCCTAGACAGGGTCCGCCAGTACTTC

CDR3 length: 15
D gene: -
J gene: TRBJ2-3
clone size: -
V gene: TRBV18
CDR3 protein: CASSQDLGGTDTQYF
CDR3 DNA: TGTGCCAGCTCGCAAGACCTGGGGGGTACAGATACGCAGTATTTT

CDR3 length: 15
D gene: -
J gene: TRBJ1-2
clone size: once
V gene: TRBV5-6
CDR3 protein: CASSLSTGTNYGYTF
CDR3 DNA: TGTGCCAGCAGCTTGTCAACAGGGACTAACTATGGCTACACCTTC

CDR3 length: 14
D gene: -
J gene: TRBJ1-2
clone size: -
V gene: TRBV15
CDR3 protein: CATSRTYENYGYTF
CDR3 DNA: TGTGCCACCAGCAGAACCTACGAAAACTATGGCTACACCTTC